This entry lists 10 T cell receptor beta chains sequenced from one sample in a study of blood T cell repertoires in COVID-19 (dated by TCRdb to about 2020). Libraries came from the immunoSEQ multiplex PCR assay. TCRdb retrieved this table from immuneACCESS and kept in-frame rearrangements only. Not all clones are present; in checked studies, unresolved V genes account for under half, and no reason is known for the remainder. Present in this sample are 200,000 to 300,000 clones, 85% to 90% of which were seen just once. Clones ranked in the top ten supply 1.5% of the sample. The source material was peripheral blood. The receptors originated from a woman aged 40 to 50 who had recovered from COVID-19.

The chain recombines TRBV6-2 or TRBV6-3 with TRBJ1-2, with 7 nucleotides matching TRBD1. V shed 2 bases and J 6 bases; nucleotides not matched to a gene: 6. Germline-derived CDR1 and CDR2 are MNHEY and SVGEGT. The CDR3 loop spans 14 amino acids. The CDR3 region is CASSYPDRLDGYTF. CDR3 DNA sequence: TGTGCCAGCAGTTACCCGGACAGGTTGGATGGCTACACCTTC.

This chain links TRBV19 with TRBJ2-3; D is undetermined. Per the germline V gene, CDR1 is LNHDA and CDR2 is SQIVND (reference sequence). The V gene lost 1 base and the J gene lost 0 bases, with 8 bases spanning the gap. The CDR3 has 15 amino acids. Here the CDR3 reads CASSIGLSSTDTQYF. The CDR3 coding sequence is TGTGCCAGTAGTATAGGACTCTCTAGCACAGATACGCAGTATTTT.

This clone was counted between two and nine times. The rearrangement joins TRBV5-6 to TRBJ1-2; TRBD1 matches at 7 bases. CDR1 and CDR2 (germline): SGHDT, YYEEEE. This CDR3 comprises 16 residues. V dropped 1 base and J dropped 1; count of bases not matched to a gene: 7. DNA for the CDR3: TGTGCCAGCAGCTTGCCTTGGCAGGGGGTTAACTATGGCTACACCTTC. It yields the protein CASSLPWQGVNYGYTF.

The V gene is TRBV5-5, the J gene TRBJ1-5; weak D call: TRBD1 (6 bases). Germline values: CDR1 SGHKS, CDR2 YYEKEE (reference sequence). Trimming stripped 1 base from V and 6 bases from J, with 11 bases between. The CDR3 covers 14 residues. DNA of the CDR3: TGTGCCAGCAGCTTGTCCAGGGGTAGTCAGCCCCAGCATTTT. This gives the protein CASSLSRGSQPQHF.

Here the CDR3 reads CASSGLAEPQHF. In DNA form, the CDR3 reads TGTGCCAGCAGTGGTTTGGCGGAGCCCCAGCATTTT. The gene calls are TRBV12-3 or TRBV12-4 and TRBJ1-5, with unresolved D. The CDR3 is 12 residues long. The V end was cut by 5 bases, the J end by 8 bases, with 10 bases between.

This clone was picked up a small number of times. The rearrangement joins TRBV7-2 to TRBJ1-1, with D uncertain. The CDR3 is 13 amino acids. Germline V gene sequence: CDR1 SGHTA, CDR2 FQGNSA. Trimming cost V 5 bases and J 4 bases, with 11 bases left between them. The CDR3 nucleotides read TGTGCCAGCAGCCTCCACGACTCCACTGAAGCTTTCTTT. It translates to CASSLHDSTEAFF.

The CDR3: CASTLQYSYEQYF. DNA for the CDR3: TGTGCCAGCACCCTACAGTACAGTTACGAGCAGTACTTC. The chain is built from TRBV6-5 and TRBJ2-7; D remains ambiguous. Trimming removed 7 bases from V and 4 bases from J, with 14 bases in between. Per germline, CDR1 MNHEY and CDR2 SVGAGI. The CDR3 contains 13 residues.

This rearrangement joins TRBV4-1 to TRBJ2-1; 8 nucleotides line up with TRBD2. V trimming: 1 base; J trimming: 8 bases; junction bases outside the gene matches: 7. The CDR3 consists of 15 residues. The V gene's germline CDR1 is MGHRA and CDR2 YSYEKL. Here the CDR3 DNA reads TGCGCCAGCAGCCAAGCCGGGGGGGGAAGGGATGAGCAGTTCTTC. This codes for CASSQAGGGRDEQFF.

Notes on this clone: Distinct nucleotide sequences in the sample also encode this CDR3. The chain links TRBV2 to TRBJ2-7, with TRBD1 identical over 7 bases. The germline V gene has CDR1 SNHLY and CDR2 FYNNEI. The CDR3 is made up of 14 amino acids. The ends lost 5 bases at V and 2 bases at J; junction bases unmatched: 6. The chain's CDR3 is CASSRTGGTYEQYF. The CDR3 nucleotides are TGTGCCAGCAGTAGGACAGGAGGCACCTACGAGCAGTACTTC.

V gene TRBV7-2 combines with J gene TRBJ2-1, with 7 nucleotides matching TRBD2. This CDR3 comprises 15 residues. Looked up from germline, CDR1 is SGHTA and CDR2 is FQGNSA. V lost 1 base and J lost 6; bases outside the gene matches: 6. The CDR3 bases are TGTGCCAGCAGCTTAGGGGGGGACTATTTCAATGAGCAGTTCTTC. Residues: CASSLGGDYFNEQFF. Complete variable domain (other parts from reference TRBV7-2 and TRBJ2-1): GAGVSQSPSNKVTEKGKDVELRCDPISGHTALYWYRQSLGQGLEFLIYFQGNSAPDKSGLPSDRFSAERTGGSVSTLTIQRTQQEDSAVYLCASSLGGDYFNEQFFGPGTRLTVL.